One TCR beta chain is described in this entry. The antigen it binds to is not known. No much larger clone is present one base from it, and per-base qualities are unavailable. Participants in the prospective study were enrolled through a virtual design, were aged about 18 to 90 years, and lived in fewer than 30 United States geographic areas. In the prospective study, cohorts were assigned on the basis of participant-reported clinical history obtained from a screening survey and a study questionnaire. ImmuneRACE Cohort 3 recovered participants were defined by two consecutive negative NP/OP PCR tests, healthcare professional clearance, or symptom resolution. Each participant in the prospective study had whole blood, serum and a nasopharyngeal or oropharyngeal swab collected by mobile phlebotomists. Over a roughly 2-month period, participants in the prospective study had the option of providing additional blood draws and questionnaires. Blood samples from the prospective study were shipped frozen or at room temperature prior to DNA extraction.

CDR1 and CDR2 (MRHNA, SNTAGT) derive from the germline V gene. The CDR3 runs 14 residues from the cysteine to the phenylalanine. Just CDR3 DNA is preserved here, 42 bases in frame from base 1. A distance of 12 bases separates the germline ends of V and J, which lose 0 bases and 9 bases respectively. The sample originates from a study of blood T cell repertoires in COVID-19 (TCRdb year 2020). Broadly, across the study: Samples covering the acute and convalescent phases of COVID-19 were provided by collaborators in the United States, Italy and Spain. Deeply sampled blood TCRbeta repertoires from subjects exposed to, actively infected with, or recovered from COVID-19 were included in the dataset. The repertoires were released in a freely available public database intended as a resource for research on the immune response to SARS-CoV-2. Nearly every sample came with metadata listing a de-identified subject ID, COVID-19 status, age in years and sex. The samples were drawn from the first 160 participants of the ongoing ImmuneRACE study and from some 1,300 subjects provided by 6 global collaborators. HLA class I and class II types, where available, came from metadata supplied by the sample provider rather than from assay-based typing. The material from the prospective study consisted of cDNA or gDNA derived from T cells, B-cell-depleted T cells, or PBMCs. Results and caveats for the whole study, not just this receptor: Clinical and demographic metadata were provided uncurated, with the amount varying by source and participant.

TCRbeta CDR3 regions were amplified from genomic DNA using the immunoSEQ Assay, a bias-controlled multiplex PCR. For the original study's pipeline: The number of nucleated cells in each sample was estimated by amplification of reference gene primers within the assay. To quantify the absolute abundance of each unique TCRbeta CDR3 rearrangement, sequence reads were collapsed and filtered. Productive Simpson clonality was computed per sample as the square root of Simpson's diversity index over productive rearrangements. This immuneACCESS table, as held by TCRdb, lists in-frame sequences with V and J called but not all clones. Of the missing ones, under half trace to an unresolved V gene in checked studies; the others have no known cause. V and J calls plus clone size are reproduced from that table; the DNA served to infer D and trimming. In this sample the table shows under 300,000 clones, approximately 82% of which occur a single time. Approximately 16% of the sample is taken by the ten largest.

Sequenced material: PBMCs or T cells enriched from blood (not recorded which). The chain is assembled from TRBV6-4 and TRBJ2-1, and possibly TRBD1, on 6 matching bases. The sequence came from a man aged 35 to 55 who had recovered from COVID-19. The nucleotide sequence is TGTGCCAGCAGTGACTCGATAGGGGGAACTGAGCAGTTCTTC. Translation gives CASSDSIGGTEQFF.